These 20 T cell receptor beta chains came from one sample sequenced in a study of blood T cell repertoires in COVID-19. Clones were sequenced by immunoSEQ multiplex PCR, and TCRdb holds only the in-frame ones, with some missing. Among roughly 68,000 clones listed, more than 70% were seen once. The sequenced sample was peripheral blood. These receptors came from a man aged 50 to 60 with active COVID-19.

This clone was counted a few times. The V gene is TRBV15, the J gene TRBJ1-3; D unclear. V gave up 0 bases and J gave up 1 base, with 10 bases separating them. The CDR3 loop spans 16 amino acids. The germline V gene has CDR1 LNHNV and CDR2 YYDKDF (reference sequence). The CDR3 reads CATSRDLVQSGNTIYF. CDR3 bases: TGTGCCACCAGCAGAGATTTGGTGCAGTCTGGAAACACCATATATTTT.

This clone has only one observation. The chain employs TRBV10-3 and TRBJ1-2; TRBD1 agrees at 7 bases. The trim removed 4 bases at V and 7 bases at J, leaving 6 bases unmatched. Germline loops: CDR1 ENHRY, CDR2 SYGVKD. The CDR3 contains 13 residues. CDR3 sequence: CAISVVQGVGYTF. CDR3 DNA sequence: TGTGCCATCAGTGTGGTGCAGGGGGTTGGCTACACCTTC.

This clone was seen only once. The chain recombines TRBV7-8 with TRBJ2-5; tentatively, D is TRBD1 (6 bases). The V end lost 5 bases, the J end lost 5 bases, and 15 bases lay between the germline ends. The CDR3 consists of 14 residues. CDR1 is SGHVS and CDR2 is FQNEAQ in the germline V gene. The CDR3 loop is CASSVGQILETQYF. The DNA for the CDR3 is TGTGCCAGCAGCGTCGGACAGATTCTGGAGACCCAGTACTTC.

V gene TRBV6-5 combines with J gene TRBJ1-2; TRBD1 is a possible D gene (5 bases). Germline assignment: CDR1 MNHEY and CDR2 SVGAGI. V was cut by 0 bases and J by 7 bases, with 18 bases left in between. The CDR3 extends over 16 amino acids. CDR3 in amino acids: CASSYSGEESLSGYTF. The CDR3 region has the DNA TGTGCCAGCAGTTACTCGGGGGAGGAGTCTTTGTCTGGCTACACCTTC.

The chain joins TRBV7-2 to TRBJ2-1; a possible D gene is TRBD2 (6 bases). The CDR3 is 15 amino acids. Per germline, CDR1 SGHTA and CDR2 FQGNSA. V shed 5 bases and J shed 3 bases, with 14 bases lying between them. The CDR3 is CASSPPNGGYNEQFF. The CDR3 region has the DNA TGTGCCAGCAGCCCCCCCAACGGGGGCTACAATGAGCAGTTCTTC.

This chain connects TRBV5-1 to TRBJ1-4; no clear D. This CDR3 contains 16 residues. Looked up from germline, CDR1 is SGHRS and CDR2 is YFSETQ. V was pared by 4 bases and J by 0 bases, with 13 bases between. CDR3 loop: CASSPDYGATNEKLFF. In DNA form, the CDR3 reads TGCGCCAGCAGCCCCGATTACGGTGCAACTAATGAAAAACTGTTTTTT.

The J gene is TRBJ1-1, the V gene TRBV11-2, with 7 bases fitting TRBD1. Germline CDR1 is SGHAT and CDR2 is FQNNGV. This CDR3 region has 15 residues. The junction had 12 bases not matched to a gene; V was cut back by 5 bases and J by 6 bases. This chain's CDR3 is CASSALQGRFPEAFF. CDR3 bases: TGTGCCAGCAGCGCCTTACAGGGGAGGTTCCCTGAAGCTTTCTTT.

V gene TRBV6-2 or TRBV6-3 combines with J gene TRBJ2-3, with 8 bases aligning to TRBD1. V lost 4 bases and J lost 6; bases outside the gene matches: 6. The CDR3 spans 14 residues. Germline V gene sequence: CDR1 MNHEY, CDR2 SVGEGT. DNA for the CDR3: TGTGCCAGCAGTTGGGACAGGTGGGGGGATACGCAGTATTTT. Protein: CASSWDRWGDTQYF.

The CDR3 region is CASSEGRYGYTF. Written as DNA, the CDR3 is TGTGCCAGCAGCGAGGGCCGGTATGGCTACACCTTC. The J gene is TRBJ1-2, the V gene TRBV11-2; no clear D gene. This CDR3 contains 12 residues. Germline V gene lookup returns CDR1 SGHAT and CDR2 FQNNGV. Trimming pared 5 bases from V and 5 bases from J, leaving 9 bases between.

The rearrangement joins TRBV29-1 to TRBJ2-7; TRBD2 agrees at 11 bases. V was clipped by 4 bases and J by 6 bases; unmatched bases: 8. Germline CDR1 SQVTM, CDR2 ANQGSEA. The CDR3 totals 14 residues. The CDR3 reads CSVGLAGLLGEQYF. CDR3 nucleotide sequence: TGCAGCGTTGGACTAGCGGGGCTCCTCGGCGAGCAGTACTTC.

This sequence joins TRBV5-1 and TRBJ1-6; TRBD1 might be the D (5 bases). This CDR3 has 15 amino acids. Germline loops: CDR1 SGHRS, CDR2 YFSETQ. The germline V and J ends were trimmed by 0 bases and 9 bases, with 13 bases remaining between them. CDR3 coding DNA: TGCGCCAGCAGCTTGGATCCAGGGAAGGGTTCACCCCTCCACTTT. Translating it yields CASSLDPGKGSPLHF.

V and J are TRBV2 and TRBJ1-1; 7 bases map to TRBD1. This CDR3 is built from 14 residues. Per germline, CDR1 SNHLY and CDR2 FYNNEI. V gave up 10 bases and J gave up 5 bases; unmatched junction bases: 13. The CDR3, as DNA: TGTGCCACCTGCCTGGTCCAGGGGGGAACTGAAGCTTTCTTT. It encodes CATCLVQGGTEAFF.

The chain employs TRBV4-3 and TRBJ2-7; D gene unclear. V shed 0 bases and J shed 6 bases, with 12 bases lying between them. The CDR3 consists of 14 residues. Germline-derived CDR1 and CDR2 are LGHNA and YSLEER. CDR3 coding DNA: TGCGCCAGCAGCCAAGATCAGAGAAGCGCCGAGCAGTACTTC. Protein product: CASSQDQRSAEQYF.

The rearrangement links TRBV27 to TRBJ1-1; D remains unclear. Trimming left V 4 bases short and J 4 bases short, with 7 bases between. Germline V gene sequence: CDR1 MNHEY, CDR2 SMNVEV (reference sequence). This CDR3 is 12 amino acids long. CDR3 nucleotides: TGTGCCAGCAGTTCCCTAGGCACTGAAGCTTTCTTT. It codes for CASSSLGTEAFF.

This clone was detected only a few times. The gene calls are TRBV6-5 and TRBJ1-5, with 8 bases fitting TRBD1. The length of the CDR3 is 15 residues. The germline CDR1 and CDR2 sequences are MNHEY and SVGAGI. V lost 6 bases, J lost 2 bases, and 6 bases stayed unmatched. In DNA, the CDR3 is TGTGCCAGCAGCTTTCAGGGGGCGGGCAATCAGCCCCAGCATTTT. The encoded protein is CASSFQGAGNQPQHF.

The rearrangement uses TRBV27 and TRBJ2-6, with D unclear. Germline V lookup: CDR1 MNHEY, CDR2 SMNVEV (reference sequence). The CDR3 spans 17 residues. Trimming stripped 6 bases from V and 1 base from J, with 16 bases between. The DNA of the CDR3 is TGTGCCAGCAGCAGCCAGACTGCAACTTCTGGGGCCAACGTCCTGACTTTC. Translating it yields CASSSQTATSGANVLTF.

This clone was found a few times. The chain has TRBV19 and TRBJ2-2; a weak D match, TRBD1 (8 bases). Germline loops: CDR1 LNHDA, CDR2 SQIVND (reference sequence). CDR3 length equals 14 residues. The V gene lost 8 bases and the J gene lost 4 bases, with 14 bases spanning the gap. CDR3 in DNA: TGTGCCAGTGTGGACAGGGAGGGCACCGGGGAGCTGTTTTTT. This sequence encodes CASVDREGTGELFF.

The V call is TRBV7-2, the J call TRBJ1-5; 9 nucleotides agree with TRBD1. V was pared by 4 bases and J by 4 bases, with 5 bases of the junction left unmatched. The CDR3 contains 15 residues. Germline V lookup: CDR1 SGHTA, CDR2 FQGNSA. The CDR3 DNA is TGTGCCAGCAGCTCACCGGGACAGGGAAATCAGCCCCAGCATTTT. Residues: CASSSPGQGNQPQHF.

The chain joins TRBV5-5 to TRBJ1-1; TRBD1 is a possible D gene (5 bases). The germline V gene has CDR1 SGHKS and CDR2 YYEKEE (reference sequence). The CDR3 sequence is 15 residues long. V was clipped by 2 bases and J by 1 base, with 12 bases between them. The CDR3 loop reads CASSFEGGGNTEAFF. Here the CDR3 DNA reads TGTGCCAGCAGCTTTGAGGGCGGGGGGAACACTGAAGCTTTCTTT.

The chain is built from TRBV11-3 and TRBJ2-2; D possibly corresponds to TRBD2 (9 bases). The V gene's germline CDR1 is SGHNT and CDR2 YENEEA. This CDR3 has 16 amino acids. Between the trimmed V and J ends, which lost 5 bases and 6 bases, there was a span of 19 bases. In DNA, the CDR3 is TGTGCCAGCAGCCCAGGGGGCGGGGGGGCCCCCGGGGAGCTGTTTTTT. Amino acid sequence: CASSPGGGGAPGELFF.